The clone carrying this T cell receptor (beta chain) was counted only a few times. Its target is not known. Other DNA sequences within the sample encode an identical CDR3. These data come from a study of immune characteristics of hereditary and idiopathic chronic pancreatitis. Patients having total pancreatectomy with islet autotransplantation provided the chronic pancreatitis pancreas tissue. Deletions cut 4 bases from V and 1 base from J, with 5 bases between. This CDR3 region has 14 residues. CDR1 is SNHLY and CDR2 is FYNNEI in the germline V gene. Measured with immunoSEQ multiplex PCR; TCRdb has only the in-frame clones, and not every one. The sample shows 13,000 to 15,000 clones, over 70% of them seen only once. General study results and limits: Vbeta-Jbeta usage, including TRBV10, TRBV19, TRBV23 and TRBV5, differed by pancreatitis type. Versus controls, both chronic pancreatitis groups showed increased diversity and reduced clonality.

The material sequenced was pancreas tissue with hereditary chronic pancreatitis. This sequence joins TRBV2 and TRBJ2-6; D not resolved. The sequence came from a human donor with chronic pancreatitis. The CDR3 is CASSARSGANVLTF. As DNA, the CDR3 is TGTGCCAGCAGTGCAAGGTCTGGGGCCAACGTCCTGACTTTC.